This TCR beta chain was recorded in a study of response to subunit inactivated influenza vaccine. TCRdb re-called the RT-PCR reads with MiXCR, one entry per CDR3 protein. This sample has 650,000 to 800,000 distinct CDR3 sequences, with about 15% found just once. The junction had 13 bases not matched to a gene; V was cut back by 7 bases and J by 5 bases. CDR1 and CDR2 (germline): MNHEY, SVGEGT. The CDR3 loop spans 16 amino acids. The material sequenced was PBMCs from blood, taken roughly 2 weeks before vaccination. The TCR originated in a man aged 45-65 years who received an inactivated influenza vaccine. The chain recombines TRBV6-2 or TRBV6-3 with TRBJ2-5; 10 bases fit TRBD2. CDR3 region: CASTIPGTSVVETQYF. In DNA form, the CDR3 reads TGTGCCAGCACGATCCCCGGGACTAGCGTCGTGGAGACCCAGTACTTC.